The rows below give T cell receptor beta chains drawn from one sample of a study of human T cells and chemical hapten exposure. TCRdb reprocessed the RACE reads via MiXCR and lists one record per CDR3 protein. The sample consists of some 84,000 distinct CDR3 sequences, 11% of them appearing once. Material: whole blood, obtained in connection with sensitization to the hapten diphenylcyclopropenone (DPC). All receptors come from a woman between 50 and 59 years old with alopecia areata. Some clones in this sample may be carry-over from other donors' samples. Both conserved end residues are part of each CDR3. A D gene is named only where the DNA matches it firmly. Clone size, where shown, is once, few, many, or a class for clones that have expanded.

size,J,V,D,CDR3,DNA
-,TRBJ2-7,TRBV15,TRBD2,CATSMWVTSGPYEQYF,TGTGCCACCAGCATGTGGGTGACTAGCGGCCCCTACGAGCAGTACTTC
few,TRBJ2-7,TRBV6-6,TRBD2,CASSSPSGTQRSQQYF,TGTGCCAGCAGTTCCCCTAGCGGGACCCAAAGAAGCCAGCAGTACTTC
-,TRBJ2-1,TRBV30,-,CAWSDIARAFSYNEQFF,TGTGCCTGGAGTGACATAGCGAGAGCCTTCTCCTACAATGAGCAGTTCTTC
many,TRBJ2-6,TRBV28,TRBD1,CASRQGFFSGANVLTF,TGTGCCAGCAGACAGGGGTTTTTCTCCGGGGCCAACGTCCTGACTTTC
few,TRBJ1-1,TRBV18,-,CASSPGRTLEAFF,TGTGCCAGCTCACCCGGACGGACCCTTGAAGCTTTCTTT
many,TRBJ2-5,TRBV20-1,-,CSAGGPGETQYF,TGCAGTGCTGGGGGCCCGGGGGAGACCCAGTACTTC
many,TRBJ2-7,TRBV18,TRBD1,CASSPKTGVSEQYF,TGTGCCAGCTCCCCGAAGACAGGGGTCTCCGAGCAGTACTTC
many,TRBJ1-2,TRBV9,-,CASSIRSAPTNYGYTF,TGTGCCAGCAGCATCCGATCCGCCCCCACTAACTATGGCTACACCTTC
many,TRBJ1-4,TRBV7-7,TRBD1,CASSEYRGPNEKLFF,TGTGCTAGCAGCGAGTACAGGGGGCCCAATGAAAAACTGTTTTTT
many,TRBJ2-6,TRBV5-1,-,CASSLSLSGANVLTF,TGCGCCAGCAGCTTGTCATTATCTGGGGCCAACGTCCTGACTTTC
few,TRBJ2-1,TRBV15,-,CATSRGRGTVTTYNEQFF,TGTGCCACCAGCAGAGGTCGAGGCACAGTAACCACCTACAATGAGCAGTTCTTC
few,TRBJ1-1,TRBV30,-,CAWTPIFTEAFF,TGTGCCTGGACCCCCATTTTCACTGAAGCTTTCTTT
-,TRBJ2-1,TRBV9,-,CASSLPNRAGEQFF,TGTGCCAGCAGCCTTCCGAACAGGGCAGGAGAGCAGTTCTTC
-,TRBJ2-7,TRBV10-1,-,CASSEFGTNYEQYF,TGCGCCAGCAGTGAGTTTGGCACCAACTACGAGCAGTACTTC
many,TRBJ2-1,TRBV12-3/TRBV12-4,-,CASSLDRVNEQFF,TGTGCCAGCAGTTTAGACAGGGTCAATGAGCAGTTCTTC
many,TRBJ2-1,TRBV30,-,CAWSEQTYNEQFF,TGTGCCTGGAGTGAACAGACTTACAATGAGCAGTTCTTC
-,TRBJ2-3,TRBV7-6,TRBD2,CASSLRLAGAIREDTQYF,TGTGCCAGCAGTTTAAGACTAGCGGGAGCAATCCGTGAAGATACGCAGTATTTT
many,TRBJ1-4,TRBV20-1,-,CSASHEKLFF,TGCAGTGCTAGTCATGAAAAACTGTTTTTT
many,TRBJ1-1,TRBV20-1,TRBD1,CSASEDRVAEAFF,TGCAGTGCTAGTGAGGACAGGGTAGCTGAAGCTTTCTTT
few,TRBJ1-5,TRBV29-1,-,CSVAGESNQPQHF,TGCAGCGTTGCGGGGGAAAGCAATCAGCCCCAGCATTTT
many,TRBJ2-5,TRBV7-3,TRBD2,CASSLAGNQETQYF,TGTGCCAGCAGCCTAGCGGGGAACCAAGAGACCCAGTACTTC
many,TRBJ2-5,TRBV6-2/TRBV6-3,-,CASGEDLRAGQTQYF,TGTGCCAGCGGTGAGGATCTCAGGGCAGGTCAGACCCAGTACTTC
-,TRBJ2-4,TRBV2,TRBD1,CASLAGTGKQNIQYF,TGTGCCAGCCTGGCCGGGACAGGGAAACAAAACATTCAGTACTTC
few,TRBJ1-6,TRBV9,-,CASSEASSYNSPLHF,TGTGCCAGCAGCGAGGCGAGCTCCTATAATTCACCCCTCCACTTT
-,TRBJ1-1,TRBV20-1,-,CSASPAGEAFF,TGCAGTGCTAGCCCCGCCGGTGAAGCTTTCTTT
-,TRBJ1-6,TRBV11-2,-,CASSLDRSLRPLHF,TGTGCCAGCAGCTTAGATAGATCGCTGAGACCCCTCCACTTT
-,TRBJ2-3,TRBV28,-,CASSPPPRTDTQYF,TGTGCCAGCAGTCCCCCACCAAGAACAGATACGCAGTATTTT
-,TRBJ2-3,TRBV20-1,-,CSARAPGSGTQYF,TGCAGTGCTAGAGCCCCCGGGTCAGGCACGCAGTATTTT
few,TRBJ1-1,TRBV3-1,-,CASSHLSPGGEAFF,TGTGCCAGCAGCCATCTCTCACCGGGGGGTGAAGCTTTCTTT
-,TRBJ2-1,TRBV9,-,CASSVADEQFF,TGTGCCAGCAGCGTAGCCGATGAGCAGTTCTTC
few,TRBJ2-7,TRBV7-9,TRBD1,CASSQQGTRTYEQYF,TGTGCCAGCAGTCAACAGGGGACCAGGACCTACGAGCAGTACTTC
few,TRBJ2-7,TRBV5-4,TRBD2,CASSSPLAGGHYEQYF,TGTGCCAGCAGCTCGCCCCTAGCGGGAGGTCACTACGAGCAGTACTTC
many,TRBJ2-5,TRBV11-2,TRBD2,CASSLGAGVDETQYF,TGTGCCAGCAGCTTAGGGGCGGGAGTCGATGAGACCCAGTACTTC
many,TRBJ2-3,TRBV18,-,CASSPGRLASTDTQYF,TGTGCCAGCTCACCAGGACGCCTCGCTAGCACAGATACGCAGTATTTT
few,TRBJ2-7,TRBV7-2,-,CASSFSLASYEQYF,TGTGCCAGCAGCTTTTCTCTAGCAAGCTACGAGCAGTACTTC
many,TRBJ1-1,TRBV11-2,-,CASSPPRVPGTEAFF,TGTGCCAGCAGCCCCCCCCGAGTGCCAGGCACTGAAGCTTTCTTT
many,TRBJ1-5,TRBV25-1,-,CASSVLNQPQHF,TGTGCCAGCAGTGTCCTCAATCAGCCCCAGCATTTT
-,TRBJ2-6,TRBV28,-,CASTQGGSGANVLTF,TGTGCCAGCACGCAAGGGGGGTCTGGGGCCAACGTCCTGACTTTC
many,TRBJ1-1,TRBV11-2,-,CASSLSGGLYTEAFF,TGTGCCAGCAGCTTAAGTGGGGGACTGTACACTGAAGCTTTCTTT
many,TRBJ2-5,TRBV20-1,TRBD1,CSAVRQGAGETQYF,TGCAGTGCTGTTAGACAGGGGGCCGGGGAGACCCAGTACTTC
few,TRBJ2-3,TRBV5-1,TRBD1,CASSLEGQGNTDTQYF,TGCGCCAGCAGCTTGGAGGGACAGGGGAACACAGATACGCAGTATTTT
few,TRBJ2-5,TRBV29-1,-,CSVRGAETQYF,TGCAGCGTTCGGGGTGCAGAGACCCAGTACTTC
many,TRBJ2-7,TRBV5-1,-,CASSPEGDRYEQYF,TGCGCCAGCAGCCCTGAGGGGGACCGTTACGAGCAGTACTTC
many,TRBJ2-1,TRBV11-2,-,CASSVGLISYNEQFF,TGTGCCAGCAGCGTAGGACTCATTTCCTACAATGAGCAGTTCTTC
many,TRBJ1-6,TRBV7-9,TRBD1,CASSSLRGQGVTPLHF,TGTGCCAGCAGCTCCCTCCGTGGACAGGGGGTTACACCCCTCCACTTT
many,TRBJ2-7,TRBV9,-,CASSVGAESEQYF,TGTGCCAGCAGCGTAGGGGCGGAGTCCGAGCAGTACTTC
few,TRBJ2-1,TRBV27,TRBD2,CASSWTSATHNEQFF,TGTGCCAGCAGTTGGACTAGCGCCACACACAATGAGCAGTTCTTC
few,TRBJ2-7,TRBV7-7,TRBD1,CASSLATGVEQYF,TGTGCTAGCAGCTTAGCGACAGGGGTCGAGCAGTACTTC